The 7 T cell receptor beta chains given below trace back to one sample, sequenced in a study of radiotherapy plus CTLA-4 blockade in lung cancer. Some clones are missing from TCRdb's copy, which holds only in-frame ones; the method was immunoSEQ multiplex PCR. Of over 100,000 clones listed, more than 80% are singletons. The sample here was peripheral blood, taken from a patient treated with radiotherapy plus ipilimumab. The origin of the receptors is a human donor with non-small cell lung cancer that progressed on radiotherapy plus ipilimumab.

The rearrangement joins TRBV4-1 to TRBJ2-7, with TRBD1 matching over 8 bases. The CDR3 totals 13 residues. Per the germline V gene, CDR1 is MGHRA and CDR2 is YSYEKL. V lost 4 bases and J lost 4; bases outside the gene matches: 3. The CDR3 region is CASSPDRGYEQYF. CDR3 nucleotides: TGCGCCAGCAGCCCTGACAGGGGATACGAGCAGTACTTC.

The gene calls are TRBV5-1 and TRBJ2-7, with TRBD1 identical over 7 bases. CDR1 SGHRS and CDR2 YFSETQ come from the germline V gene. Trimming took 1 base from V and 6 from J; bases not matched to a gene: 10. The CDR3 is made up of 15 amino acids. The CDR3 region has the DNA TGCGCCAGCAGCTTGATCAACGACAGGGACCGCGAGCAGTACTTC. Amino acid sequence: CASSLINDRDREQYF.

V is TRBV5-1 and J is TRBJ1-1, with TRBD1 matching over 8 bases. This CDR3 has 14 amino acids. The germline V gene has CDR1 SGHRS and CDR2 YFSETQ. With 4 bases clipped from V and 1 base from J, the junction kept 3 bases outside the gene matches. The CDR3 here is CASSKDRENTEAFF. The CDR3 DNA reads as TGCGCCAGCAGCAAGGACAGGGAGAACACTGAAGCTTTCTTT.

V is TRBV12-5 and J is TRBJ1-4; 7 bases agree with TRBD1. After removal of 1 base from V and 8 bases from J, the junction contained 16 bases not matched to a gene. Looked up from germline, CDR1 is LGHNT and CDR2 is FRNRAP. The CDR3 is 18 residues long. CDR3 nucleotide sequence: TGTGCTAGTGGTTTGGAATTACCCCGACAGGGTGTGAGGGAAAAACTGTTTTTT. This codes for CASGLELPRQGVREKLFF. The entire variable domain, with the rest obtained from reference TRBV12-5 and TRBJ1-4, is as follows: DARVTQTPRHKVTEMGQEVTMRCQPILGHNTVFWYRQTMMQGLELLAYFRNRAPLDDSGMPKDRFSAEMPDATLATLKIQPSEPRDSAVYFCASGLELPRQGVREKLFFGSGTQLSVL.

The CDR3 is CASGGPFSVPNQPQHF. The CDR3 DNA follows: TGTGCCAGCGGGGGTCCGTTCTCAGTACCTAATCAGCCCCAGCATTTT. The V and J genes are TRBV6-6 and TRBJ1-5, with a tentative D call TRBD1 (5 bases). Germline V lookup: CDR1 MNHNY, CDR2 SVGAGI (reference sequence). The CDR3 runs to 16 residues. V lost 8 bases and J 4 bases, leaving 21 bases between the germline ends.

J is TRBJ1-2 and V is TRBV19; D may be TRBD1 (5 bases). V lost 5 bases and J 7 bases, leaving 14 bases between the germline ends. The CDR3 spans 13 residues. Looked up from germline, CDR1 is LNHDA and CDR2 is SQIVND (reference sequence). This chain's CDR3 is CASSSEGLSGYTF. Here the CDR3 DNA reads TGTGCCAGTAGTTCGGAGGGGCTGAGTGGCTACACCTTC.

The table lists this clone with a count of one. The chain recombines TRBV5-1 with TRBJ2-7; D possibly corresponds to TRBD2 (6 bases). Trimming pared 3 bases from V and 3 bases from J, leaving 10 bases between. Germline V gene lookup returns CDR1 SGHRS and CDR2 YFSETQ. The CDR3 has 13 amino acids. The CDR3 coding sequence is TGCGCCAGCAGCTCCGGGGGATTCTACGAGCAGTACTTC. Encoded protein: CASSSGGFYEQYF.